This TCR beta chain emerged from a study of cytomegalovirus exposure and HLA in healthy donors. Whole-study findings and limits: A missense variant in DCLRE1C was later tied to TCR beta V- and J-gene trimming. Most likely, a cluster of highly shared sequence variants arose as a sequencing artifact.

Primers: 60 Vbeta forward and 13 Jbeta reverse. The assay was immunoSEQ multiplex PCR, and TCRdb's table has in-frame clones only and misses some. The sample records 90,000 or so clones, 55% to 75% being singletons. About this clone: Its antigen is still unknown.

Sequenced: PBMCs. This sequence was found in a woman aged 50 to 60 in good health and CMV-seropositive.

The CDR3 DNA reads TGTGCCAGCAGCTTAGACCCTTTGGGCGGGAGATGGGACGAGCAGTACTTC. Protein: CASSLDPLGGRWDEQYF. This chain joins TRBV7-6 and TRBJ2-7; 7 bases fit TRBD2. CDR1 is SGHVS and CDR2 is FNYEAQ in the germline V gene. The CDR3 loop spans 17 amino acids. Germline trimming cut 1 base from V and 5 bases from J; bases unmatched to any gene: 14.